Presented here are 13 T cell receptor beta chains from one specimen sequenced in a study of shared clonotypes between healthy human individuals. Sequencing was performed with immunoSEQ multiplex PCR; in TCRdb, only in-frame clones are kept and a portion is missing. The sample has around 2,000,000 clones, approximately 95% seen once; the top ten hold more than 0.1%. Material: naive CD4+ T cells sorted from blood. Subset specified: CD45RA+ positively selected. Receptor source: a man aged 18 to 30 in good health.

The V gene is TRBV7-9, the J gene TRBJ1-2, with 7 nucleotides matching TRBD1. V lost 8 bases, J lost 1 base, and 1 base stayed unmatched. Germline loops: CDR1 SEHNR, CDR2 FQNEAQ (reference sequence). The CDR3 sequence is 12 residues long. In DNA, the CDR3 is TGTGCCAGCCGACAGGGTAACTATGGCTACACCTTC. This codes for CASRQGNYGYTF.

This rearrangement joins TRBV7-2 to TRBJ1-1, with D maybe TRBD1 (6 bases). Germline V lookup: CDR1 SGHTA, CDR2 FQGNSA. Between the trimmed V and J ends, which lost 5 bases and 1 base, there was a span of 8 bases. The length of the CDR3 is 13 residues. In nucleotides, the CDR3 is TGTGCCAGCAGCAACAGGGAGAACACTGAAGCTTTCTTT. This codes for CASSNRENTEAFF.

This clone has only one observation. The chain is built from TRBV29-1 and TRBJ2-5; D might be TRBD2 (6 bases). V was trimmed by 8 bases and J by 3 bases, leaving 25 bases between them. The length of the CDR3 is 16 residues. CDR1 is SQVTM and CDR2 is ANQGSEA in the germline V gene. The CDR3 region is CSTTKGGVGNKETQYF. CDR3 nucleotide sequence: TGCAGCACAACAAAGGGCGGGGTAGGAAACAAAGAGACCCAGTACTTC.

The chain carries TRBV7-3 and TRBJ2-2; 7 bases agree with TRBD1. V lost 2 bases to trimming and J lost 3 bases; unmatched junction nucleotides: 3. CDR3 size: 15 residues. Germline lookup yields CDR1 SGHTA and CDR2 FQGTGA. The CDR3 loop is CASSLDRDHTGELFF. The DNA of the CDR3 is TGTGCCAGCAGCTTAGACAGGGACCACACCGGGGAGCTGTTTTTT. The variable domain in full, with the rest retrieved from reference TRBV7-3 and TRBJ2-2, is GAGVSQTPSNKVTEKGKYVELRCDPISGHTALYWYRQSLGQGPEFLIYFQGTGAADDSGLPNDRFFAVRPEGSVSTLKIQRTERGDSAVYLCASSLDRDHTGELFFGEGSRLTVL.

The rearrangement uses TRBV6-6 and TRBJ1-2; D unresolved. The CDR3 extends over 13 amino acids. The germline V gene has CDR1 MNHNY and CDR2 SVGAGI (reference sequence). Trimming pared 7 bases from V and 0 bases from J, leaving 9 bases between. CDR3 DNA: TGTGCCAGCAACCGGGATACTAACTATGGCTACACCTTC. Its protein product is CASNRDTNYGYTF.

The V gene is TRBV7-9, the J gene TRBJ2-2; weak D call: TRBD1 (5 bases). Trimming removed 9 bases from V and 0 bases from J, with 11 bases in between. Per germline, CDR1 SEHNR and CDR2 FQNEAQ (reference sequence). The CDR3 covers 14 residues. CDR3 protein: CASAEGANTGELFF. The CDR3 coding sequence is TGTGCCAGTGCCGAAGGGGCGAACACCGGGGAGCTGTTTTTT.

This chain connects TRBV10-2 to TRBJ1-1, with D perhaps matching TRBD1 (5 bases). The CDR3 loop spans 14 amino acids. Germline V gives CDR1 WSHSY, CDR2 SAAADI. Trimming took 6 bases from V and 2 from J, leaving 13 bases between them. CDR3 coding DNA: TGCGCCAGCAGGAACGACGGGGCAAACACTGAAGCTTTCTTT. Residues: CASRNDGANTEAFF.

The CDR3 spells CASSRGFSGESTDTQYF. For the CDR3, the DNA is TGTGCCAGCAGCCGAGGGTTTAGCGGGGAGAGCACAGATACGCAGTATTTT. The J gene is TRBJ2-3, the V gene TRBV4-2, with 8 positions matching TRBD2. Germline assignment: CDR1 LGHNA and CDR2 YNFKEQ. With V trimmed by 4 bases and J by 0 bases, 9 bases remained unmatched. The CDR3 runs to 17 residues.

V usage is TRBV2 and J usage is TRBJ2-1, with D tentatively TRBD1 or TRBD2 (5 bases each). Deletions cut 8 bases from V and 6 bases from J, with 5 bases between. The germline V gene has CDR1 SNHLY and CDR2 FYNNEI. This CDR3 contains 10 residues. The chain's CDR3 is CASGGNEQFF. The CDR3 DNA sequence: TGTGCCAGCGGGGGCAATGAGCAGTTCTTC. The whole variable domain, filled in from reference TRBV2 and TRBJ2-1, reads EPEVTQTPSHQVTQMGQEVILRCVPISNHLYFYWYRQILGQKVEFLVSFYNNEISEKSEIFDDQFSVERPDGSNFTLKIRSTKLEDSAMYFCASGGNEQFFGPGTRLTVL.

This sequence joins TRBV10-3 and TRBJ2-3; unclear D gene. This CDR3 comprises 12 residues. From germline, CDR1 is ENHRY and CDR2 SYGVKD. V was shortened by 8 bases and J by 4 bases, with 10 bases between the two germline ends. The CDR3 protein is CAISRVADTQYF. CDR3 DNA: TGTGCCATCTCCCGGGTGGCAGATACGCAGTATTTT.

The chain combines TRBV9 with TRBJ2-1; 11 bases align to TRBD2. Unmatched junction bases numbered 7, after V lost 5 bases and J lost 0 bases. Germline loops: CDR1 SGDLS, CDR2 YYNGEE. This CDR3 has 17 residues. CDR3 DNA sequence: TGTGCCAGCAGTGAGGGACTAGCGGAGAGCTCCTACAATGAGCAGTTCTTC. Amino acid sequence: CASSEGLAESSYNEQFF.

The chain links TRBV7-2 to TRBJ2-2; tentative D call: TRBD1 (5 bases). There are 15 residues in the CDR3. V was trimmed by 3 bases and J by 5 bases, leaving 13 bases between them. CDR1 and CDR2 (germline): SGHTA, FQGNSA. CDR3 DNA: TGTGCCAGCAGCTTCAGGGCAAAACTGACCGGGGAGCTGTTTTTT. Its protein product is CASSFRAKLTGELFF.

As concerns this clone: At one end, the junction sequence differs from germline, possibly due to a read error. The chain carries TRBV9 and TRBJ2-3, with unresolved D. The CDR3 is 16 amino acids. Germline CDR1 SGDLS, CDR2 YYNGEE. The CDR3 protein is CASSGPGGPSTNTQYF. Here the CDR3 DNA reads TGTGCCAGCAGCGGTCCCGGCGGTCCCTCCACAAATACGCAGTATTTT. Using reference TRBV9 and TRBJ2-3 for the parts outside the CDR3, the full variable domain is DSGVTQTPKHLITATGQRVTLRCSPRSGDLSVYWYQQSLDQGLQFLIQYYNGEERAKGNILERFSAQQFPDLHSELNLSSLELGDSALYFCASSGPGGPSTNTQYFGPGTRLTVL.